Listed below are T cell receptor beta chains from one sample, sequenced in a study of cytomegalovirus exposure and HLA in healthy donors. Libraries were prepared by immunoSEQ multiplex PCR; TCRdb keeps only in-frame clonotypes and omits some of them. The sample holds tens of thousands of clones, 80% seen once. Sequencing input: PBMCs. The receptors stem from a male donor in good health and CMV-seronegative. CDR3s include the opening cysteine and the closing phenylalanine or tryptophan. Fields, in order: J gene, clone size, V gene, D gene, CDR3 protein, CDR3 DNA. The D gene is left open where the match is weak. Size is omitted from some rows. Given values are once, few, many or a class for expanded clones.

TRBJ1-4,NA,TRBV29-1,TRBD1,CSVVPGQGGVNEKLFF,TGCAGCGTTGTTCCGGGACAGGGTGGGGTAAATGAAAAACTGTTTTTT
TRBJ1-2,NA,TRBV27,NA,CASIRGGRDYGYTF,TGTGCCAGCATTCGAGGGGGACGAGACTATGGCTACACCTTC
TRBJ2-1,NA,TRBV25-1,TRBD2,CASSELLLAGGANEQFF,TGTGCCAGCAGTGAATTATTATTAGCGGGAGGGGCGAATGAGCAGTTCTTC
TRBJ2-3,NA,TRBV30,TRBD2,CAWARLAGTDTQYF,TGTGCCTGGGCCAGACTAGCGGGCACAGATACGCAGTATTTT
TRBJ2-1,few,TRBV9,TRBD1,CASSPGTGGNEQFF,TGTGCCAGCAGCCCGGGGACAGGGGGCAATGAGCAGTTCTTC
TRBJ2-7,NA,TRBV5-1,TRBD1,CASSFDRGSHEQYF,TGCGCCAGCAGCTTCGACAGGGGGTCCCACGAGCAGTACTTC
TRBJ2-5,NA,TRBV19,NA,CASSNRGKETQYF,TGTGCCAGTAGTAATCGGGGTAAAGAGACCCAGTACTTC
TRBJ1-1,NA,TRBV18,NA,CASSQVTLTEAFF,TGTGCCAGCTCACAGGTGACTTTGACTGAAGCTTTCTTT
TRBJ1-5,NA,TRBV30,NA,CVWSVARAQPQHF,TGTGTCTGGAGTGTCGCCAGGGCTCAGCCCCAGCATTTT
TRBJ1-1,NA,TRBV15,NA,CATSRDIVQANTEAFF,TGTGCCACCAGCAGAGATATCGTACAGGCAAACACTGAAGCTTTCTTT
TRBJ1-4,NA,TRBV5-6,NA,CASSLVTATNEKLFF,TGTGCCAGCAGCTTGGTTACTGCAACTAATGAAAAACTGTTTTTT
TRBJ2-4,NA,TRBV5-1,NA,CASSLRQDTNIQYF,TGCGCCAGCAGCTTACGACAGGACACAAACATTCAGTACTTC
TRBJ2-7,NA,TRBV11-2,NA,CASSLDIYEQYF,TGTGCCAGCAGCTTAGACATCTACGAGCAGTACTTC
TRBJ2-3,NA,TRBV6-5,NA,CASSYSFRGDTQYF,TGTGCCAGCAGTTACTCTTTCAGGGGAGATACGCAGTATTTT
TRBJ2-7,NA,TRBV7-9,TRBD1,CASSSLGQGVYEQYF,TGTGCCAGCAGCTCCCTGGGGCAGGGGGTGTACGAGCAGTACTTC
TRBJ2-7,few,TRBV2,TRBD1,CASNRDRGYEQYF,TGTGCCAGCAACCGGGACAGGGGGTACGAGCAGTACTTC
TRBJ2-7,NA,TRBV6-5,TRBD2,CASSYSAGGDYEQYF,TGTGCCAGCAGTTACTCAGCGGGAGGAGACTACGAGCAGTACTTC
TRBJ2-4,NA,TRBV5-8,TRBD2,CASSANWGRAIQNIQYF,TGTGCCAGCAGCGCGAACTGGGGGAGGGCCATCCAAAACATTCAGTACTTC
TRBJ2-3,few,TRBV9,TRBD2,CASSGLAGHTDTQYF,TGTGCCAGCAGCGGGCTAGCGGGGCACACAGATACGCAGTATTTT
TRBJ2-7,once,TRBV27,TRBD1,CASSQGAGYEQYF,TGTGCCAGCAGCCAGGGGGCTGGGTACGAGCAGTACTTC
TRBJ2-7,NA,TRBV30,TRBD1,CAWRETGGSLYEQYF,TGTGCCTGGAGAGAGACAGGGGGCAGTCTCTACGAGCAGTACTTC
TRBJ1-1,few,TRBV27,NA,CATKRVSSNTEAFF,TGTGCCACCAAACGAGTGTCGTCGAACACTGAAGCTTTCTTT
TRBJ2-7,once,TRBV7-9,TRBD1,CASSPPRQGYEQYF,TGTGCCAGCAGCCCTCCGAGACAGGGCTACGAGCAGTACTTC
TRBJ1-1,NA,TRBV19,TRBD1,CASSMTQGETEAFF,TGTGCCAGTAGTATGACACAGGGGGAAACTGAAGCTTTCTTT
TRBJ1-1,NA,TRBV5-1,TRBD1,CASSTGTANTEAFF,TGCGCCAGCAGCACGGGGACAGCGAACACTGAAGCTTTCTTT
TRBJ2-1,NA,TRBV5-4,TRBD2,CASSLSGATELAQFF,TGTGCCAGCAGCTTGAGCGGGGCGACCGAACTGGCGCAGTTCTTC